This TCR beta chain was found in a study of control samples from healthy donors and cancer patients. The repertoire was sequenced with immunoSEQ multiplex PCR; TCRdb's copy has only in-frame clones and lacks some. The sample carries about 120,000 clones, roughly nine tenths recorded once. The V end was cut by 6 bases, the J end by 3 bases, with 15 bases between. The CDR3 sequence is 14 residues long. CDR1 and CDR2 (germline): SGHRS, YFSETQ. This sequence was found in a man aged 50-60 years in good health. V and J are TRBV5-1 and TRBJ1-2; tentatively, D is TRBD1 (5 bases). Sequenced material: blood. CDR3 sequence (DNA): TGCGCCAGCACCAACAGGCAACGCGACTATGGCTACACCTTC. It is translated as CASTNRQRDYGYTF. Full variable domain (outside the CDR3, taken from reference TRBV5-1 and TRBJ1-2): KAGVTQTPRYLIKTRGQQVTLSCSPISGHRSVSWYQQTPGQGLQFLFEYFSETQRNKGNFPGRFSGRQFSNSRSEMNVSTLELGDSALYLCASTNRQRDYGYTFGSGTRLTVV.